Listed below are T cell receptor beta chains from one sample, sequenced in a study of blood T cell repertoires in COVID-19. Profiled with immunoSEQ multiplex PCR; TCRdb holds only in-frame clones, not every one. This sample carries about 210,000 clones, about 90% of them seen once, and the ten largest clones take approximately 0.75%. The sample taken for sequencing was peripheral blood. These receptors originate from a woman between 65 and 79 years old with acute or convalescent COVID-19. Both conserved end residues are part of each CDR3.

v_gene	j_gene	CDR3aa
TRBV18	TRBJ2-3	CASSPRQADTQYF
TRBV21-1	TRBJ1-5	CASSPRGGQAKPQHF
TRBV5-1	TRBJ2-1	CASSLEGLAGYEQFF
TRBV6-1	TRBJ1-2	CASRSGGTNYGYTF
TRBV25-1	TRBJ1-5	CASSDTLYGSQPQHF
TRBV10-2	TRBJ2-4	CASSPPGTKNIQYF
TRBV5-1	TRBJ1-1	CASSFPLGNTEAFF
TRBV6-5	TRBJ2-7	CASEGTVTYEQYF
TRBV27	TRBJ1-1	CASRGRGYTEAFF
TRBV19	TRBJ1-1	CASIPDRGTEAFF
TRBV6-5	TRBJ2-5	CASSWTVQETQYF
TRBV19	TRBJ1-2	CASTSPGGKTNYGYTF
TRBV24-1	TRBJ1-2	CATSVDLRGNLSYTF
TRBV3-1/TRBV3-2	TRBJ1-2	CASSQPTQGAYGYTF
TRBV11-2	TRBJ1-2	CASSFRQGATYGYTF
TRBV18	TRBJ1-1	CASSSIHDMNTEAFF
TRBV3-1/TRBV3-2	TRBJ2-7	CASSHGTSGYGQYF
TRBV25-1	TRBJ1-5	CASSQTGGNQPQHF
TRBV7-2	TRBJ2-2	CASSLPSGSRITGELFF
TRBV28	TRBJ2-3	CASSRGTSTDTQYF
TRBV10-2	TRBJ1-5	CASSGDPNQPQHF
TRBV6-5	TRBJ2-1	CASSYATRVLNEQFF
TRBV29-1	TRBJ1-1	CSVSRDRGHAFF
TRBV2	TRBJ1-5	CASGRGGSNQPQHF
TRBV5-4	TRBJ2-1	CASSLDRGAYNEQFF
TRBV7-7	TRBJ2-1	CASSPTNPYNEQFF
TRBV10-1	TRBJ2-7	CASSESTLGQGAYEQYF
TRBV19	TRBJ2-7	CASSTTGGSYEQYF
TRBV9	TRBJ2-1	CASSPRSGFSEQFF
TRBV4-3	TRBJ1-1	CASSQDEQYRTEAFF
TRBV7-2	TRBJ2-7	CASSPVTRNSYEQYF
TRBV28	TRBJ2-7	CASSLTGTPPYEQYF
TRBV10-1	TRBJ1-3	CASSSDRDRSGNTIYF
TRBV27	TRBJ2-3	CASSFRGADTQYF
TRBV4-2	TRBJ2-7	CASSPDRSYEQYF
TRBV5-4	TRBJ2-7	CASSRDTYEQYF
TRBV15	TRBJ2-7	CATSRDGALPYEQYF